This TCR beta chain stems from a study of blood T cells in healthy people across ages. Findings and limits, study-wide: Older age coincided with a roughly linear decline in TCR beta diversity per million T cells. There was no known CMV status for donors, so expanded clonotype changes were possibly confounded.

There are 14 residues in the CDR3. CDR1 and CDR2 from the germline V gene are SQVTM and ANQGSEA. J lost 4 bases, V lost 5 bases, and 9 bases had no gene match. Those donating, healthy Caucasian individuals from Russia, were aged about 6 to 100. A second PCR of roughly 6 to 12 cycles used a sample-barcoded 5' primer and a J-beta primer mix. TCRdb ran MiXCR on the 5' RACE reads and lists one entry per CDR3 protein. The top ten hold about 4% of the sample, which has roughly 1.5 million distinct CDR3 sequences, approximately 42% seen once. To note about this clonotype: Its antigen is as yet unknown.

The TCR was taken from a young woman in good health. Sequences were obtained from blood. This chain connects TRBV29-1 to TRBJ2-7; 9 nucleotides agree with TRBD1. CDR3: CSVSPGTGRYEQYF. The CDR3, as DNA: TGCAGCGTTAGTCCCGGGACAGGGAGGTACGAGCAGTACTTC.